The T cell receptor (beta chain) described here comes from a study of radiotherapy plus CTLA-4 blockade in lung cancer. As for the study in general: Objective response rate was 18%; disease control rate, 25% to 35%.

Regarding this clone: Its antigen is undetermined.

Regarding the study as a whole: Reports state that early shifts in blood T cell clones, with interferon-beta, best predicted response. Radiotherapy was combined with ipilimumab, and tumor-derived TCR clones then expanded in blood.

CDR1 and CDR2 (germline): SGHNT, YENEEA. V shed 3 bases and J shed 1 base, with 21 bases lying between them. This CDR3 has 19 amino acids. Lung cancer patients with chemo-refractory metastatic non-small-cell disease were given focal radiation plus CTLA-4 blockade with ipilimumab. The data were produced by immunoSEQ multiplex PCR, yet TCRdb's version contains in-frame clones alone and is incomplete. The repertoire consists of 40,000 to 50,000 clones, with 60% to 80% occurring once and the leading ten covering 9.8%. Sequencing used peripheral blood, obtained from a patient treated with radiotherapy plus ipilimumab. The chain is built from TRBV11-3 and TRBJ2-2, with D possibly TRBD1 on 5 matching bases. This receptor was taken from a human donor with non-small cell lung cancer who had stable disease on radiotherapy plus ipilimumab. The CDR3 spells CASSFQLRVISRNTGELFF. The CDR3 nucleotides are TGTGCCAGCAGCTTCCAACTCAGGGTGATATCCCGGAACACCGGGGAGCTGTTTTTT.